This is a list of T cell receptor beta chains from one sample in a study of beta chain features in type 1 diabetes. Assay: immunoSEQ multiplex PCR; the TCRdb copy retains only in-frame clones and omits some. Of roughly 290,000 clones detected, 7% to 9% appear once; the ten largest clones hold more than 0.8%. Sequences were obtained from central memory CD4+ T cells from blood. The receptors here all came from a woman younger than 35 in good health. CDR3s leave out the opening cysteine and the closing phenylalanine or tryptophan.

v_call cdr3_aa
TRBV4-3 ASSQSPPGLGSTDTQY
TRBV7-9 ASSLAWGDTQY
TRBV13 ASSLRTSGGTQY
TRBV7-2 ASRPTSGTETQY
TRBV5-1 ASSPLLTGDTGELF
TRBV10-3 AISEPGRGDEKLF
TRBV7-2 ASSRFSGSSSYEQY
TRBV11-2 ASSLGDGTDTQY
TRBV4-2 ASSQEAQRNTEAF
TRBV7-2 ASSLESGSEAF
TRBV14 ASSEKSSLSYEQY
TRBV11-1 ASMGRQNTEAF
TRBV7-9 ASSAGEDNEKLF
TRBV14 ASSDTGTQY
TRBV29-1 SVEDPSGRRNEQF
TRBV18 ASSASKNTEAF
TRBV7-2 ASSKDSGGYEQY
TRBV4-1 ASSPGAWSTNEKLF
TRBV12-5 ASGGLGGRMNTEAF
TRBV7-9 ASSIQGAGTQY
TRBV18 ASSIQGQEKAF
TRBV6-5 ASKSQGNTEAF
TRBV4-1 ASSQDEGRETQY
TRBV29-1 SVNRGGEQF
TRBV7-6 ASSPRPGSSYNEQF
TRBV6-1 ASSYSNIQY
TRBV7-6 ASSPQTGAPYEQY
TRBV6-1 ASSAKTRGIFTQPQH
TRBV18 ASSPQGDQPQH
TRBV21-1 LVFSGGYT
TRBV28 ASSLGRGGQPQH
TRBV6-6 ASGGSGFGTQY
TRBV19 ASSTRTGNQPQH
TRBV6-6 ASSFYRNSPLH
TRBV18 ASSPDQGSNSPLH
TRBV7-6 ASSLNPRASSYEQY
TRBV9 ASSGQGAVSGNTIY
TRBV9 ASSVHATGGPYNEQF